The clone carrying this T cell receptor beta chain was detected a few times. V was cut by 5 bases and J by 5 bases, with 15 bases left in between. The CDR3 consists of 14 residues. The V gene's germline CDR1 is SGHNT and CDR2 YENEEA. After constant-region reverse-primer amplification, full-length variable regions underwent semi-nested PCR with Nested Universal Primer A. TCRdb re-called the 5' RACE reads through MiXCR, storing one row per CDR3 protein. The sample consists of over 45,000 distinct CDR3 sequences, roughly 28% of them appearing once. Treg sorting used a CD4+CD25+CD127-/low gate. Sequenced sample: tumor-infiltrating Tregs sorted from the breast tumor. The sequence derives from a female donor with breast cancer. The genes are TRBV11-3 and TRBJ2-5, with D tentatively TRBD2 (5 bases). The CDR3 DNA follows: TGTGCCAGCAGCCCTAACTGGGGAGAGGAGACCCAGTACTTC. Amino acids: CASSPNWGEETQYF.